Sequencing of this TCR beta chain was carried out in a study of shared clonotypes between healthy human individuals (dated by TCRdb to 2019 to 2021). As for the study more broadly: Two women and three men aged 18 to 49 years were included in the cohort. For each donor, three plates each were used for CD4 naive and CD4 memory, two plates were used for CD8 naive, and one plate was used for CD8 memory. Blood TCR repertoires of roughly five healthy adults were deeply sequenced to estimate repertoire size and the extent of clonotype sharing between individuals. Libraries were prepared and TCR repertoires were sequenced by different laboratories using diverse techniques, in order to increase sequencing depth and limit assay-specific biases. Leukapheresis yielded between about 0.85 and 10 billion PBMCs per donor.

From its cysteine to its phenylalanine, the CDR3 spans 16 amino acids. Only the CDR3 region is kept as DNA, spanning 48 bases read in frame from base 1. The germline V gene sets CDR1 to MDHEN and CDR2 to SYDVKM. For this chain, trimming is 6 bases at the V end and 8 bases at the J end, and the number of junction bases without a gene match is 12. Using the deep immunoSEQ assay, TCR CDR3 regions were amplified from genomic DNA by multiplex PCR. Genomic DNA extracted from each cell subset was distributed evenly over all wells of several immunoSEQ 96-well plates, and each plate served as one replicate. For sorted subsets, each replicate PCR was loaded with around 220 ng genomic DNA, equivalent to 32,000 or so T cell genomes. Purified libraries were quantified with a Qubit 3.0 fluorometer, sized on a Bioanalyzer 2100, and re-quantified with the KAPA Library Quantification kit. Every immunoSEQ 96-well plate was sequenced on a dedicated single-read 150-cycle Illumina NextSeq 550 flow cell. Processing in the source paper ran as follows. Because the immunoSEQ output included only junctional sequences and no quality scores, the filtering could not be the same as the filtering used for full-length reads. Sequences were annotated with PyIR, a Python wrapper for IgBLAST v1.9, and V/J genes and CDR3 were assigned using IMGT germline references. Reads were filtered out if the reads had weak V/J assignments (E-value above 1e-6), no CDR3, stop codons, out-of-frame junctions, or ambiguous translated residues. V3J clonotypes were defined by identical inferred V gene, J gene, and CDR3 amino acid sequence. Percentage overlap between repertoires was computed as shared unique clonotypes divided by the size of the smaller repertoire. Richness of each repertoire was evaluated using RTK rarefaction, the Chao1 estimator, and Recon v2.1 estimates of unobserved clonotypes. Generation probabilities were computed with OLGA for all TCRbeta clonotypes obtained by the gDNA method from four donors. The table comes from immuneACCESS by way of TCRdb, which keeps in-frame sequences with V and J called. Part of the clones is missing from these tables; in studies checked, under half for an unresolved V gene and the rest for unknown reasons. V, J and clone size derive from that table, while D and trimming were established from the DNA sequence. The sample table records approximately 2,300,000 clones; around 90% of these occur just once. The ten largest clones represent 0.3% to 0.4% of the sample.

The donors were healthy, HIV-negative adults who had no recently reported acute infections or vaccinations. Only Caucasian adults living in Nashville, Tennessee, USA were represented among the donors. CD4+ T cells were enriched by magnetic negative selection, after which naive cells were positively selected on CD45RA and the negative fraction was taken as the memory subset. After blood collection by leukapheresis, PBMCs were isolated using Ficoll-Histopaque density gradient centrifugation and then cryopreserved in the vapor phase of liquid nitrogen. Analytical flow cytometry was used to check the purity and quantity of each magnetically sorted T cell population. Genomic DNA was isolated from every sorted fraction and measured by UV absorbance on a Nanodrop 2000c. A note on this clone: Its antigen is unknown. One base away there is no much larger clone; base qualities are not given.

Paper-wide results and their limitations: Estimated clonotype richness was generally larger for naive than for memory subsets. Because the study included a small number of donors, the genetic and exposure-history diversity represented was limited. Sampling was restricted to blood, and TCR repertoires in tissues likely differ from the TCR repertoires found in blood. Compared with non-shared clonotypes, clonotypes shared by all four sorted-subset donors had higher generation probabilities. Based on pairwise subsampling, the degree of clonotype sharing among donors was expected to be affected by sequencing depth. About 5% of naive CD4, approximately 3.7% of naive CD8, around 2.3% of memory CD4, and approximately 0.4% of memory CD8 clonotypes were shared across several donors. Even with the large sequencing depth, rarefaction of the sorted-subset datasets indicated that sequencing was incomplete.

Material: naive CD4+ T cells from PBMCs. The cell subset or site label of this sample denotes: CD45RA+ positively selected. The sequence was obtained from a man between 18 and 35 years old in good health. Some clones in this sample may be carry-over from other donors' samples. The chain is made from TRBV28 and TRBJ1-4; the junction holds 10 bases that match TRBD1. The DNA sequence follows: TGTGCCAGCAGCTTGCCCTCCGGGACAGGGGAGGAAAAACTGTTTTTT. It is translated as CASSLPSGTGEEKLFF.